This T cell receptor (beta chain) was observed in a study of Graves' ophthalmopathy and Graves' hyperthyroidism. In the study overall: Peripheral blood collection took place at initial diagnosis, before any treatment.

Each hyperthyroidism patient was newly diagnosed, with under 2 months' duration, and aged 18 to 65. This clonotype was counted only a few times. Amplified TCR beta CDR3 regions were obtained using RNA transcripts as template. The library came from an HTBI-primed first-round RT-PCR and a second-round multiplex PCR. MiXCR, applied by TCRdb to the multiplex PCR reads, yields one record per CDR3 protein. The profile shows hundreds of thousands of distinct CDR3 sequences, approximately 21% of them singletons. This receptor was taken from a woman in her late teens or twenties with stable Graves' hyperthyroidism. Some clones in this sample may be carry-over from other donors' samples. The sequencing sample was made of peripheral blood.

The CDR3 is CSARDWSRGDTEAFF. The DNA of the CDR3 is TGCAGTGCTAGAGATTGGTCCAGGGGAGACACTGAAGCTTTCTTT. J is TRBJ1-1 and V is TRBV20-1; D might be TRBD1 (6 bases). The CDR3 has 15 residues. V was pared by 0 bases and J by 3 bases, with 14 bases between. Per germline, CDR1 DFQATT and CDR2 SNEGSKA (reference sequence).